The 11 T cell receptor beta chains below all came from one sample that was sequenced in a study of shared clonotypes between healthy human individuals. The method was immunoSEQ multiplex PCR; TCRdb's version includes in-frame clones alone and lacks a portion of them. The sample consists of roughly 520,000 clones, about 96% of them appearing once. The sequenced sample was naive CD4+ T cells sorted from blood. Noted subset: CD45RA+ positively selected. These receptors originate from a woman aged 30 to 39 in good health.

Worth noting for this clone: This same CDR3 is encoded by further DNA sequences in the sample. V and J are TRBV28 and TRBJ1-2, with D hard to call. Per the germline V gene, CDR1 is MDHEN and CDR2 is SYDVKM. The CDR3 is 12 residues long. The V gene lost 2 bases and the J gene lost 5 bases, with 6 bases spanning the gap. CDR3 residues: CASSLRDYGYTF. Here the CDR3 DNA reads TGTGCCAGCAGTTTACGAGATTATGGCTACACCTTC.

This CDR3 is CASSLADSGGGYTF. The CDR3 bases are TGCGCCAGCAGCTTGGCAGACAGCGGAGGCGGCTACACCTTC. This chain connects TRBV5-1 to TRBJ1-2, with TRBD1 as a possible D gene (5 bases). CDR1 and CDR2 (germline): SGHRS, YFSETQ. The CDR3 contains 14 residues. V lost 0 bases to trimming and J lost 8 bases, with 14 bases between them.

This sequence joins TRBV4-1 and TRBJ2-5, with a possible D match to TRBD2 (5 bases). From germline, CDR1 is MGHRA and CDR2 YSYEKL. With 3 bases removed from V and 4 bases from J, the gap between germline ends came to 24 bases. The CDR3 totals 18 residues. CDR3 loop: CASSQFSTLLSGIETQYF. In DNA, the CDR3 is TGCGCCAGCAGCCAGTTCTCTACCCTGTTATCGGGGATAGAGACCCAGTACTTC.

This chain uses TRBV5-1 with TRBJ2-3; unclear D gene. The CDR3 has 13 residues. The germline V and J ends were trimmed by 3 bases and 8 bases, with 13 bases remaining between them. Germline CDR1 reads SGHRS; CDR2 reads YFSETQ. The CDR3 sequence: CASSSQTPGTQYF. The DNA for the CDR3 is TGCGCCAGCAGCTCACAAACCCCCGGTACGCAGTATTTT.

This clone appeared a single time. The rearrangement uses TRBV7-9 and TRBJ2-7, with 11 bases matching TRBD2. Unmatched junction bases numbered 1, after V lost 5 bases and J lost 1 base. This CDR3 has 14 amino acids. Germline assignment: CDR1 SEHNR and CDR2 FQNEAQ (reference sequence). CDR3 sequence (DNA): TGTGCCAGCAGCGGGACTAGCGGATCCTACGAGCAGTACTTC. It is translated as CASSGTSGSYEQYF. Complete variable domain (other parts from reference TRBV7-9 and TRBJ2-7): DTGVSQNPRHKITKRGQNVTFRCDPISEHNRLYWYRQTLGQGPEFLTYFQNEAQLEKSRLLSDRFSAERPKGSFSTLEIQRTEQGDSAMYLCASSGTSGSYEQYFGPGTRLTVT.

To note about this clone: At the DNA level, this CDR3 is encoded by other sequences in the same sample as well. The chain recombines TRBV19 with TRBJ2-3; 11 nucleotides line up with TRBD2. The V gene end was trimmed by 9 bases and the J gene end by 2 bases; junction bases not matched to a gene: 4. Germline V gene lookup returns CDR1 LNHDA and CDR2 SQIVND (reference sequence). This CDR3 is 14 amino acids long. The CDR3 region has the DNA TGTGCCAGCAGACTAGCGGGACACACAGATACGCAGTATTTT. Protein sequence: CASRLAGHTDTQYF. The full variable domain, rest sourced from reference TRBV19 and TRBJ2-3, is DGGITQSPKYLFRKEGQNVTLSCEQNLNHDAMYWYRQDPGQGLRLIYYSQIVNDFQKGDIAEGYSVSREKKESFPLTVTSAQKNPTAFYLCASRLAGHTDTQYFGPGTRLTVL.

The V gene is TRBV7-9, the J gene TRBJ1-2; TRBD1 matches at 10 bases. J was trimmed by 8 bases and V by 5 bases; bases with no gene match: 8. The CDR3 contains 14 residues. Germline loops: CDR1 SEHNR, CDR2 FQNEAQ (reference sequence). The CDR3 loop is CASSVGRTGGGYTF. CDR3 coding DNA: TGTGCCAGCAGCGTGGGGCGGACAGGGGGAGGCTACACCTTC.

This chain joins TRBV28 and TRBJ2-3, with 8 bases fitting TRBD2. With V trimmed by 3 bases and J by 3 bases, 5 bases remained unmatched. Germline V CDR1 and CDR2: MDHEN, SYDVKM. CDR3 length: 15 residues. The CDR3 DNA is TGTGCCAGCAGTTTCAGCGGGAGTGGTACAGATACGCAGTATTTT. Amino acids: CASSFSGSGTDTQYF.

The CDR3 bases are TGTGCCAGTAGAGAGCGGGAGGGCCATAATGAGCAGTTCTTC. Its protein is CASREREGHNEQFF. The gene calls are TRBV19 and TRBJ2-1; 10 positions agree with TRBD2. Germline V gene data show CDR1 as LNHDA and CDR2 as SQIVND (reference sequence). V was pared by 6 bases and J by 7 bases, with 6 bases of the junction left unmatched. This CDR3 is 14 amino acids long. Full variable domain (outside the CDR3, taken from reference TRBV19 and TRBJ2-1): DGGITQSPKYLFRKEGQNVTLSCEQNLNHDAMYWYRQDPGQGLRLIYYSQIVNDFQKGDIAEGYSVSREKKESFPLTVTSAQKNPTAFYLCASREREGHNEQFFGPGTRLTVL.

The chain recombines TRBV28 with TRBJ2-5; TRBD2 matches at 10 bases. The CDR3 runs 16 residues. Per germline, CDR1 MDHEN and CDR2 SYDVKM. V shed 3 bases, J shed 4 bases, and the junction held 8 bases outside the gene matches. The CDR3 loop reads CASSLDLAGVGETQYF. For the CDR3, the DNA is TGTGCCAGCAGTTTGGACCTAGCGGGAGTCGGAGAGACCCAGTACTTC.

This clone was detected once. The V call is TRBV2, the J call TRBJ2-4; tentatively, D is TRBD1 (6 bases). Germline CDR1 SNHLY, CDR2 FYNNEI. The germline V and J ends were trimmed by 9 bases and 0 bases, with 15 bases remaining between them. CDR3 length: 15 residues. The CDR3 is CASGVDSAAKNIQYF. Here the CDR3 DNA reads TGTGCCAGTGGGGTGGACAGCGCAGCCAAAAACATTCAGTACTTC.